The rows below give T cell receptor beta chains drawn from one sample of a study of shared clonotypes between healthy human individuals. Only in-frame clones appear in the TCRdb table, and some are missing; sequencing was by immunoSEQ multiplex PCR. The sample holds about 2.3 million clones, approximately 93% seen once. The sequencing sample was made of naive CD4+ T cells from PBMCs. These receptors were obtained from a man between 18 and 35 years old in good health. Some clones in this sample may be carry-over from other donors' samples. CDR3s include the opening cysteine and the closing phenylalanine or tryptophan. Fields, in order: D gene, clone size, V gene, J gene, CDR3 protein, CDR3 DNA. The D gene is left open where the match is weak. Only some rows state a clone size, as once, few, many or a class for expanded clones.

D: -; size: once; V: TRBV6-6; J: TRBJ2-3; CDR3: CAPRSGTFTDTQYF; DNA: TGTGCCCCCCGCTCCGGCACCTTCACAGATACGCAGTATTTT
D: -; size: -; V: TRBV11-3; J: TRBJ2-1; CDR3: CASSLEGDFMYNEQFF; DNA: TGTGCCAGCAGCTTAGAAGGGGATTTCATGTACAATGAGCAGTTCTTC
D: -; size: few; V: TRBV19; J: TRBJ1-5; CDR3: CASSRGVGNQPQHF; DNA: TGTGCCAGTAGTCGAGGGGTAGGAAATCAGCCCCAGCATTTT
D: -; size: -; V: TRBV7-9; J: TRBJ2-2; CDR3: CASRPGRSAGELFF; DNA: TGTGCCAGCCGCCCTGGGAGAAGCGCCGGGGAGCTGTTTTTT
D: -; size: -; V: TRBV18; J: TRBJ2-2; CDR3: CASSPTKGNTGELFF; DNA: TGTGCCAGCTCTCCAACGAAAGGGAACACCGGGGAGCTGTTTTTT
D: -; size: -; V: TRBV7-9; J: TRBJ1-4; CDR3: CASSPGTGREKLFF; DNA: TGTGCCAGCAGCCCAGGGACCGGACGGGAAAAACTGTTTTTT
D: -; size: -; V: TRBV7-3; J: TRBJ1-5; CDR3: CASSFGGNQPQHF; DNA: TGTGCCAGCAGCTTTGGCGGAAATCAGCCCCAGCATTTT
D: -; size: -; V: TRBV2; J: TRBJ2-7; CDR3: CASSEPLDYEQYF; DNA: TGTGCCAGCAGTGAACCGTTAGATTACGAGCAGTACTTC
D: -; size: -; V: TRBV11-2; J: TRBJ1-2; CDR3: CASSPGAFDYGYTF; DNA: TGTGCCAGCAGCCCGGGGGCATTTGACTATGGCTACACCTTC
D: -; size: -; V: TRBV7-9; J: TRBJ2-5; CDR3: CASSFLTGQGQETQYF; DNA: TGTGCCAGCAGCTTTTTAACGGGACAAGGACAAGAGACCCAGTACTTC
D: -; size: -; V: TRBV5-6; J: TRBJ1-2; CDR3: CASSFGSGYGYTF; DNA: TGTGCCAGCAGCTTTGGGTCGGGCTATGGCTACACCTTC
D: -; size: -; V: TRBV19; J: TRBJ1-5; CDR3: CASKQGWALGNQPQHF; DNA: TGTGCCAGTAAACAAGGGTGGGCCTTAGGCAATCAGCCCCAGCATTTT
D: -; size: -; V: TRBV2; J: TRBJ2-1; CDR3: CASSEGSYNEQFF; DNA: TGTGCCAGCAGTGAGGGCAGCTACAATGAGCAGTTCTTC
D: TRBD2; size: -; V: TRBV5-1; J: TRBJ2-3; CDR3: CASSLIPKRESTDTQYF; DNA: TGCGCCAGCAGCTTGATCCCCAAGCGGGAGAGCACAGATACGCAGTATTTT
D: TRBD1; size: -; V: TRBV15; J: TRBJ1-2; CDR3: CATSRGGQGTYGYTF; DNA: TGTGCCACCAGCAGAGGAGGACAGGGGACCTATGGCTACACCTTC
D: TRBD2; size: once; V: TRBV5-5; J: TRBJ2-5; CDR3: CASSLVLAGAQETQYF; DNA: TGTGCCAGCAGCTTGGTTCTAGCGGGGGCCCAAGAGACCCAGTACTTC
D: -; size: -; V: TRBV19; J: TRBJ2-3; CDR3: CASSLGPRGRADTQYF; DNA: TGTGCCAGTAGTTTGGGCCCCCGGGGAAGAGCAGATACGCAGTATTTT
D: TRBD1; size: -; V: TRBV19; J: TRBJ2-2; CDR3: CASSPGQGYTGELFF; DNA: TGTGCCAGTAGCCCCGGACAGGGTTACACCGGGGAGCTGTTTTTT
D: -; size: -; V: TRBV30; J: TRBJ2-2; CDR3: CAWSVGSGELFF; DNA: TGTGCCTGGAGTGTAGGTTCCGGGGAGCTGTTTTTT
D: TRBD1; size: -; V: TRBV15; J: TRBJ1-3; CDR3: CATSRYRQGAISGNTIYF; DNA: TGTGCCACCAGCAGATACCGACAGGGGGCAATTTCTGGAAACACCATATATTTT
D: -; size: -; V: TRBV28; J: TRBJ1-5; CDR3: CASSPPFPSNQPQHF; DNA: TGTGCCAGCAGTCCCCCTTTCCCTAGCAATCAGCCCCAGCATTTT
D: -; size: -; V: TRBV6-5; J: TRBJ2-5; CDR3: CASSYRGSREETQYF; DNA: TGTGCCAGCAGTTACAGGGGGAGCAGGGAAGAGACCCAGTACTTC